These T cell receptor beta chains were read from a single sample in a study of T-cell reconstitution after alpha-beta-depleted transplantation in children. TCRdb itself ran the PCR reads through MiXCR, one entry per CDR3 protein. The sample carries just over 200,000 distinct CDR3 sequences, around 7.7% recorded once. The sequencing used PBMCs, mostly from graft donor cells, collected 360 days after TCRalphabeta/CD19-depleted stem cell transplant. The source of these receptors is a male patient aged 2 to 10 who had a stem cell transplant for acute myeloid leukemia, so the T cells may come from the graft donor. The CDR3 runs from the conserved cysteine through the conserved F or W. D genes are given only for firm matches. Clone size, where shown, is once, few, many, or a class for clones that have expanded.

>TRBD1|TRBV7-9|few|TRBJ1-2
TGTGCCAGCAGCCGCGACAGGGAGGTTGGCTACACCTTC
CASSRDREVGYTF
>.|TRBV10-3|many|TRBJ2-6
TGTGCCATCAGTCATCAGGGTGCTGGGGCCAACGTCCTGACTTTC
CAISHQGAGANVLTF
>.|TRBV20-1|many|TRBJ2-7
TGCAGTGCTAGGGGGGGAATGTACGAGCAGTACTTC
CSARGGMYEQYF
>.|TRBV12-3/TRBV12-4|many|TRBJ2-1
TGTGCCAGCAGTTTAGTTAGGGGGGGAGGCTACAATGAGCAGTTCTTC
CASSLVRGGGYNEQFF
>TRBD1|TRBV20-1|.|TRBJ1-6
TGCAGTGCTAGGCCCGGGACAGGGACTTCACCCCTCCACTTT
CSARPGTGTSPLHF
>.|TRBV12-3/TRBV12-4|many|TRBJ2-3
TGTGCCAGCAGTTTACGCGCTGGACCCAGCACAGATACGCAGTATTTT
CASSLRAGPSTDTQYF
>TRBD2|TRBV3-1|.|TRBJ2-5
TGTGCCAGCAGTGGACTAGCCTCTTGGACCCAGTACTTC
CASSGLASWTQYF
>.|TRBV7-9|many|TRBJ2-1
TGTGCCAGCAGCTCAGGGGTTGAGCAGTTCTTC
CASSSGVEQFF
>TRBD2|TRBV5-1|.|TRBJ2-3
TGCGCCAGCAGCTCTCCGGGACTAGCAAGGGATACGCAGTATTTT
CASSSPGLARDTQYF
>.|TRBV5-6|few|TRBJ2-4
TGTGCCAGCAGTCGACTAGCCAAAAACATTCAGTACTTC
CASSRLAKNIQYF
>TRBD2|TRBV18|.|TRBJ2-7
TGTGCCAGCTCACCCGGACTAGAATACTACGAGCAGTACTTC
CASSPGLEYYEQYF
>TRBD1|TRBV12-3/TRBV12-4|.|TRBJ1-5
TGTGCCAGTAGGACAGGGGGCATGACTGATCAGCCCCAGCATTTT
CASRTGGMTDQPQHF
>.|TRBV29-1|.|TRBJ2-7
TGCAGCGTTGAAGCAGGGAGCTCCTACGAGCAGTACTTC
CSVEAGSSYEQYF
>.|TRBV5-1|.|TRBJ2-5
TGCGCCAGCAGCTTACAGAAGGAGACCCAGTACTTC
CASSLQKETQYF
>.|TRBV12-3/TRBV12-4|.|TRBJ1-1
TGTGCCAGCAGTTTGGCAGGGGCCACTGAAGCTTTCTTT
CASSLAGATEAFF
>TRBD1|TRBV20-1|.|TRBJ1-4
TGCAGTGCTAGAGATCCGACAGGGAGAGATGAAAAACTGTTTTTT
CSARDPTGRDEKLFF
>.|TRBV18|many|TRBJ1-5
TGTGCCAGCTCACCACTGGCGGTGGGGGCTATAAGCAATCAGCCCCAGCATTTT
CASSPLAVGAISNQPQHF
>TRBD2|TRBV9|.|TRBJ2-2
TGTGCCAGCAGCGTCCGTGATGGGACTAGCGGGACTAACACCGGGGAGCTGTTTTTT
CASSVRDGTSGTNTGELFF
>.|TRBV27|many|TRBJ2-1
TGTGCCACCATAGCGTTCTACAATGAGCAGTTCTTC
CATIAFYNEQFF
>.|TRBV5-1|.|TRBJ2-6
TGCGCCAGCAGCTTGGCCCGGACTGGGGCCAACGTCCTGACTTTC
CASSLARTGANVLTF
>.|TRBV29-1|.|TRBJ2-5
TGCAGCGTTTCCGGGACGTCTTGGGAGACCCAGTACTTC
CSVSGTSWETQYF
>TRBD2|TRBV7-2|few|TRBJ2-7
TGTGCCAGCAGCTTATACCCACTAGCGGGAGGGCCCTACGAGCAGTACTTC
CASSLYPLAGGPYEQYF
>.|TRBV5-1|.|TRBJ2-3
TGCGCCAGCAGCTTGGTTTGGAGCACAGATACGCAGTATTTT
CASSLVWSTDTQYF
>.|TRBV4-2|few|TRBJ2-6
TGTGCCAGCAGCCCCCGGGCCCTCGCTGGGGCCAACGTCCTGACTTTC
CASSPRALAGANVLTF
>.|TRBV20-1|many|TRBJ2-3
TGCAGTGCTAGCGGACAGATCACAGATACGCAGTATTTT
CSASGQITDTQYF
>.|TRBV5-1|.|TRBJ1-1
TGCGCCAGCAGCTTGTTTCCAGGAATGAACACTGAAGCTTTCTTT
CASSLFPGMNTEAFF
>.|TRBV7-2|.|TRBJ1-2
TGTGCCAGCAGCTTATTCCGGCGGGACGGAAACTATGGCTACACCTTC
CASSLFRRDGNYGYTF
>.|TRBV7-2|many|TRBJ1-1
TGTGCCAGCAGCTTCGGGCCACTGAACACTGAAGCTTTCTTT
CASSFGPLNTEAFF
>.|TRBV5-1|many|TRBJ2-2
TGCGCCAGCAGCTTGGGGGGAACGAACACCGGGGAGCTGTTTTTT
CASSLGGTNTGELFF
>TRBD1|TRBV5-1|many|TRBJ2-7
TGCGCCAGCAGCCGGGACAGGGTCGGGGAGCAGTACTTC
CASSRDRVGEQYF
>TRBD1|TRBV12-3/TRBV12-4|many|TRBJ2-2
TGTGCCAGCAGGATAACGACAGGGAGAGGTACCGGGGAGCTGTTTTTT
CASRITTGRGTGELFF
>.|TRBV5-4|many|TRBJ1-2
TGTGCCAGCAGCATCGACCTTACTTGGGGGAACTATGGCTACACCTTC
CASSIDLTWGNYGYTF
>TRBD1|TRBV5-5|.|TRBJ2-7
TGTGCCAGCAGCCCAAAGGACAGGGCCTACGAGCAGTACTTC
CASSPKDRAYEQYF
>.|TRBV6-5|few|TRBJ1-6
TGTGCCAGCAGTTATGGGGGGGCGCGGAACGGTAATTCACCCCTCCACTTT
CASSYGGARNGNSPLHF
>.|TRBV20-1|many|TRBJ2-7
TGCAGTGCTAGTCGAGACAACTACGAGCAGTACTTC
CSASRDNYEQYF
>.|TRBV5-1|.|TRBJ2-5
TGCGCCAGCAGCTTGTCTCAGGGCCAAGAGACCCAGTACTTC
CASSLSQGQETQYF
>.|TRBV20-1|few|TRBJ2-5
TGCAGTGCTAGACTAGCTCTTCAGGGGTCGACCCAGTACTTC
CSARLALQGSTQYF
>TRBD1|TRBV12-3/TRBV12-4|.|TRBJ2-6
TGTGCCAGCAGCCCCCAAAGGGACAGGAGAAACTCTGGGGCCAACGTCCTGACTTTC
CASSPQRDRRNSGANVLTF
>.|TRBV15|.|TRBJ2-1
TGTGCCACCAGCTCGGCGGGGCGCTCCTACAATGAGCAGTTCTTC
CATSSAGRSYNEQFF
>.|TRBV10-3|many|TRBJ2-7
TGTGCCATCAGTGATAGCTCCCGGGCCGAAAGCTCCTACGAGCAGTACTTC
CAISDSSRAESSYEQYF
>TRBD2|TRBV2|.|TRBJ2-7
TGTGCCAGCATCCCCTGGGGGAGGGGTTACGAGCAGTACTTC
CASIPWGRGYEQYF
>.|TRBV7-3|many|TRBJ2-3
TGTGCCAGCAGCTACGCCGGGACTAGCACAGATACGCAGTATTTT
CASSYAGTSTDTQYF
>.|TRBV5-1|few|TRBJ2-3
TGCGCCAGCAGCCGTTCCGGGGCGGCCGGGGATACGCAGTATTTT
CASSRSGAAGDTQYF
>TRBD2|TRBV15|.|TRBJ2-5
TGTGCCACCAGCACCGGTCGGGCTAGCGGGGCCCAAGAGACCGAGTACTTC
CATSTGRASGAQETEYF
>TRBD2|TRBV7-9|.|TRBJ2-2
TGTGGCAGCAGCTTAGCGGGGTCGGACCGCACCGGGGAGCTGTTTTTT
CGSSLAGSDRTGELFF
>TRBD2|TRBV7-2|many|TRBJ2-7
TGTGCCAGCAGCTTACCAACTAGCGACTCCTACGAGCAGTACTTC
CASSLPTSDSYEQYF
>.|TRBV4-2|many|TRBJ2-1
TGTGCCAGCAGCCAAGTCACCGGGTTTAATGAGCAGTTCTTC
CASSQVTGFNEQFF
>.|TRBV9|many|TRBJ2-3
TGTGCCAGCAGCGTGGGGGTCCAGGCGCAGTATTTT
CASSVGVQAQYF
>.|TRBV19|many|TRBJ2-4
TGTGCCAGTACGGCAGGACTAAACATTCAGTACTTC
CASTAGLNIQYF
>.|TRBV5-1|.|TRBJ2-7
TGCGCCAGCAGCTTCCAGGACGGCTACGAGCAGTACTTC
CASSFQDGYEQYF
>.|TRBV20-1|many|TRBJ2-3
TGCAGTGCTAGAGTAGGTGGGGGCACCACAGATACGCAGTATTTT
CSARVGGGTTDTQYF
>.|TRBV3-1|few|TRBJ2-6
TGTGCCAGCAGCCAAGAAAGAACTTCTGGGGCCAACGTCCTGACTTTC
CASSQERTSGANVLTF
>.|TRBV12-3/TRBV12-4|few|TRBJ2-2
TGTGCCAGCAGCCAAATGGCACTTCCTTTCGGGGAGCTGTTTTTT
CASSQMALPFGELFF
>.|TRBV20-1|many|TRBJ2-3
TGCAGTGCTAGCTACCCAGATACGCAGTATTTT
CSASYPDTQYF
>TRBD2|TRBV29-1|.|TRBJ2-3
TGCAGCGTTGAGGGAGGGCGAACAGATACGCAGTATTTT
CSVEGGRTDTQYF